The clone carrying this TCR beta chain was seen only a few times. This sample is drawn from a study of cytomegalovirus exposure and HLA in healthy donors. PCR used 60 Vbeta primers and 13 Jbeta primers. Per the original data handling: Among the unique TCR beta chains that a later analysis counted, 80 million to 100 million in all, approximately 12 million were shared. TCRdb's table, derived via immunoSEQ multiplex PCR, lists solely in-frame clones and lacks some. The V and J calls and clone size were taken over from that table, and D and trimming were inferred from the DNA. The sample consists of approximately 130,000 clones, about 9.1% of them appearing once. Germline lookup yields CDR1 SGHNT and CDR2 YYREEE (reference sequence). Trimming stripped 0 bases from V and 8 bases from J, with 6 bases between. The CDR3 runs to 13 residues.

This chain links TRBV5-4 with TRBJ1-6; D perhaps matches TRBD1 (5 bases). Input material: PBMCs. The receptor was isolated from a woman in her thirties or forties in good health and CMV-seropositive. CDR3 nucleotides: TGTGCCAGCAGCTTGGGGGGGGATTCACCCCTCCACTTT. As protein: CASSLGGDSPLHF.